These 11 T cell receptor beta chains were sequenced from one sample in a study of cytotoxic CD8 clonotypes in ibrutinib-treated CLL. This table comes from immunoSEQ multiplex PCR, and its TCRdb copy is limited to in-frame clones, with some not included. Seen here are about 300,000 clones, roughly 76% observed once, and the top ten hold around 5.1%. The sequencing used PBMCs, collected at disease progression, from a patient treated with ibrutinib. These receptors were obtained from a human donor with chronic lymphocytic leukemia.

CDR3 protein: CASSEAGSYEQYF. CDR3 bases: TGTGCCAGCAGTGAAGCGGGCTCCTACGAGCAGTACTTC. The chain employs TRBV6-1 and TRBJ2-7; no reliable D call. The CDR3 has 13 amino acids. CDR1 and CDR2 (germline): MNHNS, SASEGT. V was shortened by 0 bases and J by 0 bases, with 3 bases between the two germline ends.

This sequence joins TRBV13 and TRBJ2-3; TRBD2 aligns across 9 bases. The CDR3 has 16 residues. V lost 4 bases to trimming and J lost 2 bases; unmatched junction nucleotides: 7. CDR1 PRHDT and CDR2 FYEKMQ come from the germline V gene (reference sequence). Here the CDR3 reads CASSSRLAEATDTQYF. CDR3 bases: TGTGCCAGCAGCTCCAGACTAGCGGAAGCCACAGATACGCAGTATTTT.

This chain uses TRBV28 with TRBJ2-7, with a tentative D call TRBD1 (5 bases). Deletions cut 5 bases from V and 3 bases from J, with 17 bases between. The CDR3 covers 15 residues. The V gene's germline CDR1 is MDHEN and CDR2 SYDVKM. CDR3 in amino acids: CASSPLVPGYYEQYF. CDR3 bases: TGTGCCAGCAGTCCCCTGGTCCCAGGGTACTACGAGCAGTACTTC.

The chain recombines TRBV27 with TRBJ1-1; TRBD1 aligns across 12 bases. Germline V gene data show CDR1 as MNHEY and CDR2 as SMNVEV (reference sequence). With V trimmed by 5 bases and J by 4 bases, 8 bases remained unmatched. The CDR3 extends over 16 amino acids. CDR3: CASSQWDRGRVTEAFF. CDR3 nucleotides: TGTGCCAGCAGTCAATGGGACAGGGGGCGGGTCACTGAAGCTTTCTTT.

This chain uses TRBV4-3 with TRBJ1-2; D is uncertain. Per the germline V gene, CDR1 is LGHNA and CDR2 is YSLEER. Between the trimmed V and J ends, which lost 0 bases and 3 bases, there was a span of 11 bases. The CDR3 totals 15 residues. CDR3 nucleotide sequence: TGCGCCAGCAGCCAAGATCTACGGACCTACTATGGCTACACCTTC. This translates into CASSQDLRTYYGYTF.

The V gene is TRBV28, the J gene TRBJ1-2; the match to TRBD1 covers 7 bases. V shed 2 bases, J shed 4 bases, and the junction held 7 bases outside the gene matches. Germline loops: CDR1 MDHEN, CDR2 SYDVKM. The CDR3 is made up of 15 amino acids. CDR3 nucleotide sequence: TGTGCCAGCAGTTTACGGGCGACAGGGCTCTATGGCTACACCTTC. This translates into CASSLRATGLYGYTF.

The rearrangement links TRBV18 to TRBJ2-2, with D tentatively TRBD2 (5 bases). The germline gives CDR1 KGHSH, CDR2 LQKENI. Trimming removed 6 bases at V and 1 base at J, with 9 bases between. The CDR3 is 14 amino acids. CDR3 region: CASSTGLNTGELFF. DNA of the CDR3: TGTGCCAGCTCGACTGGACTGAACACCGGGGAGCTGTTTTTT.

This clone has only one observation. This chain uses TRBV28 with TRBJ2-7; 10 positions agree with TRBD1. CDR3 length: 15 amino acids. Looked up from germline, CDR1 is MDHEN and CDR2 is SYDVKM. V lost 6 bases to trimming and J lost 4 bases; unmatched junction nucleotides: 9. As DNA, the CDR3 is TGTGCCAGCAGACGACAGGGGGCCAAAAGGTACGAGCAGTACTTC. Protein: CASRRQGAKRYEQYF.

The chain recombines TRBV9 with TRBJ2-5; 10 bases are a match to TRBD1. The trim removed 4 bases at V and 5 bases at J, leaving 8 bases unmatched. The CDR3 contains 15 residues. Germline-derived CDR1 and CDR2 are SGDLS and YYNGEE. CDR3 region: CASSIGQGGSETQYF. CDR3 DNA sequence: TGTGCCAGCAGCATTGGACAGGGGGGCTCGGAGACCCAGTACTTC.

V gene TRBV27 combines with J gene TRBJ2-2; D possibly corresponds to TRBD1 (6 bases). CDR1 and CDR2 from the germline V gene are MNHEY and SMNVEV (reference sequence). CDR3 length equals 18 residues. Deletions cut 0 bases from V and 0 bases from J, with 14 bases between. The CDR3 here is CASSLSRPGHTNTGELFF. For the CDR3, the DNA is TGTGCCAGCAGTTTATCGAGACCGGGACATACGAACACCGGGGAGCTGTTTTTT.

The sample holds a few counts of this clone. V gene TRBV2 combines with J gene TRBJ2-2; D is perhaps TRBD2 (5 bases). Germline-derived CDR1 and CDR2 are SNHLY and FYNNEI. This CDR3 has 15 residues. Trimming shortened V by 6 bases and J by 1 base, and 12 bases separated the two germline ends. CDR3 nucleotides: TGTGCCAGCAGGGCGGGTTGGTGGAACACCGGGGAGCTGTTTTTT. It encodes CASRAGWWNTGELFF.